These T cell receptor beta chains were read from a single sample in a study of identical twins. One entry per CDR3 protein, called by TCRdb with MiXCR from the 5' RACE reads. The top ten clones hold around 1% of a sample with roughly 540,000 distinct CDR3 sequences, 22% of them seen once. The same sample was also used in a study of T cells expressing NK-cell markers.

The sequenced sample was CD4+ T cells sorted from blood. These receptors came from a woman younger than 35 in good health. CDR3s include the opening cysteine and the closing phenylalanine or tryptophan. D genes are given only for firm matches. Rows may omit the clone size; those that give it use once, few, many or a size class.

TRBJ2-1 TRBV9 few TRBD2 CASSVGLAGSSSYNEQFF TGTGCCAGCAGCGTAGGACTAGCGGGCTCCAGCTCCTACAATGAGCAGTTCTTC
TRBJ2-7 TRBV21-1 NA NA CASSKLQGGSYEQYF TGTGCCAGCAGCAAATTACAGGGTGGCTCCTACGAGCAGTACTTC
TRBJ2-7 TRBV18 NA TRBD1 CASSLLGTERSEQYF TGTGCCAGCTCCCTACTGGGGACAGAACGGTCCGAGCAGTACTTC
TRBJ2-7 TRBV12-3/TRBV12-4 few NA CASSTRPELTYEQYF TGTGCCAGCAGTACCCGACCCGAGCTTACCTACGAGCAGTACTTC
TRBJ2-7 TRBV20-1 few NA CSARDGGAHEQYF TGCAGTGCCCGTGATGGGGGGGCACACGAGCAGTACTTC
TRBJ2-7 TRBV5-1 few NA CASSFDRSHEQYF TGCGCCAGCAGCTTCGACAGGTCCCACGAGCAGTACTTC
TRBJ2-2 TRBV6-1 many TRBD2 CASRSGGGGELFF TGTGCCAGCAGATCGGGGGGGGGCGGGGAGCTGTTTTTT
TRBJ1-1 TRBV20-1 NA NA CRPMGTEAFF TGCAGACCCATGGGCACTGAAGCTTTCTTT
TRBJ2-3 TRBV7-2 NA NA CASSLRSAAVTDTQYF TGTGCCAGCAGCTTAAGGTCAGCGGCGGTCACAGATACGCAGTATTTT
TRBJ2-5 TRBV7-2 few NA CASSSHGLRETQYF TGTGCCAGCAGTTCTCACGGTCTACGGGAGACCCAGTACTTC
TRBJ2-7 TRBV2 few NA CASSGNSGYEQYF TGTGCCAGCAGTGGCAACTCAGGTTACGAGCAGTACTTC
TRBJ2-7 TRBV20-1 NA NA CSASLNYEQYF TGCAGTGCCTCGCTGAACTACGAGCAGTACTTC
TRBJ2-1 TRBV12-3/TRBV12-4 few TRBD2 CASIKGLAGNNEQFF TGTGCCAGCATAAAGGGACTAGCGGGGAACAATGAGCAGTTCTTC
TRBJ1-2 TRBV18 few NA CASSPDGTGYTF TGTGCCAGCTCACCGGACGGAACGGGCTACACCTTC
TRBJ2-3 TRBV4-2 NA TRBD2 CASSQDPRSGGADTQYF TGTGCCAGCAGCCAAGATCCTCGTAGCGGGGGGGCAGATACGCAGTATTTT
TRBJ1-5 TRBV12-3/TRBV12-4 NA TRBD1 CASSLTGTRQPQHF TGTGCCAGCAGTTTGACAGGGACCCGACAGCCCCAGCATTTT
TRBJ2-1 TRBV20-1 NA TRBD2 CSGWLGWRGGNEQFF TGCAGTGGCTGGTTGGGCTGGCGGGGGGGCAATGAGCAGTTCTTC
TRBJ2-7 TRBV7-9 few TRBD2 CASSFTSGSYEQYF TGTGCCAGCAGCTTTACTAGCGGGAGCTACGAGCAGTACTTC
TRBJ2-4 TRBV20-1 NA NA CSAMWNIQYF TGCAGTGCTATGTGGAACATTCAGTACTTC
TRBJ1-4 TRBV5-1 NA NA CASSLAYRTDNEKLFF TGCGCCAGCAGCTTGGCGTACCGGACGGATAATGAAAAACTGTTTTTT
TRBJ2-3 TRBV7-2 many NA CASKYSGTDTQYF TGTGCCAGTAAATATAGCGGCACAGATACGCAGTATTTT
TRBJ2-5 TRBV7-6 few NA CASSLEQETQYF TGTGCCAGCAGCTTAGAACAAGAGACCCAGTACTTC
TRBJ2-1 TRBV7-2 few NA CASSFDLSSYNEQFF TGTGCCAGCAGCTTTGATCTTTCATCCTACAATGAGCAGTTCTTC
TRBJ2-1 TRBV5-1 few NA CASSYGTPGSYNEQFF TGCGCCAGCAGCTACGGGACTCCCGGGTCCTACAATGAGCAGTTCTTC
TRBJ2-1 TRBV20-1 few NA CSAGELDEQFF TGCAGTGCAGGGGAGTTGGACGAGCAGTTCTTC
TRBJ1-2 TRBV5-1 few TRBD1 CASRRPQDRDDYGYTF TGCGCCAGCAGGCGCCCGCAAGACAGGGACGACTATGGCTACACCTTC
TRBJ2-2 TRBV11-2 few NA CASSFTRTNTGELFF TGTGCCAGCAGCTTCACCAGAACGAACACCGGGGAGCTGTTTTTT
TRBJ1-5 TRBV6-1 few NA CASSRKNSNQPQHF TGTGCCAGCAGCCGGAAAAATAGCAATCAGCCCCAGCATTTT
TRBJ1-6 TRBV12-5 few NA CASGYNSPLHF TGTGCTAGTGGGTATAATTCACCCCTCCACTTT
TRBJ2-7 TRBV4-3 few NA CASSRGRGLTYEQYF TGCGCCAGCAGCCGTGGCAGGGGCCTTACCTACGAGCAGTACTTC
TRBJ1-2 TRBV15 NA NA CATSPRLGSFYTF TGTGCCACCTCCCCCCGGCTGGGGTCCTTCTACACCTTC
TRBJ1-6 TRBV7-9 few NA CASPASGDINSPLHF TGTGCCAGCCCCGCATCGGGGGATATTAATTCACCCCTCCACTTT
TRBJ2-5 TRBV24-1 NA NA CATSDGSRETQYF TGTGCCACCAGTGATGGCTCTAGGGAGACCCAGTACTTC
TRBJ2-1 TRBV20-1 few NA CSARDLDNEQFF TGCAGTGCTAGAGATCTTGACAATGAGCAGTTCTTC
TRBJ1-3 TRBV12-3/TRBV12-4 NA NA CASSLPPGNTIYF TGTGCCAGCAGTTTGCCCCCGGGAAACACCATATATTTT